The present TCR beta chain was sequenced within a study of CD8 T cells in ankylosing spondylitis. The CDR3 extends over 15 amino acids. With 0 bases removed from V and 1 base from J, the gap between germline ends came to 10 bases. The germline V gene has CDR1 SQVTM and CDR2 ANQGSEA. Study-level points and caveats: Existing reports had already noted some motif variants in reactive arthritis synovial fluid and blood. What seemed typical of ankylosing spondylitis blood was a TCR beta motif built from fewer than ten highly homologous variants.

This clonotype was counted between two and nine times. Its antigen is not known. TCRdb called the 5' RACE reads again in MiXCR, with one record for every CDR3 protein. This table holds a few hundred thousand distinct CDR3 sequences, around 20% found once. This clonotype originated in a female donor with ankylosing spondylitis or in good health (not recorded which). The rearrangement uses TRBV29-1 and TRBJ2-1, with D perhaps matching TRBD1 (6 bases). The sample comprised blood, either unsorted or a sorted T cell fraction (not recorded which). The CDR3 nucleotides are TGCAGCGTTGAAGATCACAGGGTTTCCTACAATGAGCAGTTCTTC. It specifies CSVEDHRVSYNEQFF.